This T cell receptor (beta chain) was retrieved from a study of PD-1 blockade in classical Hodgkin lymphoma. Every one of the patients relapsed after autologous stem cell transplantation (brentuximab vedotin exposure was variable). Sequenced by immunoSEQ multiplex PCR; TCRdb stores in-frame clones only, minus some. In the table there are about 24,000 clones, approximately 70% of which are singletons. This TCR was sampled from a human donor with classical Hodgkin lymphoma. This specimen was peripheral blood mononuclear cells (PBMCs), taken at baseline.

For the CDR3, the DNA is TGTGCCAGCAGTTTTTCGAGTGACAGCAACACTGAAGCTTTCTTT. Its protein product is CASSFSSDSNTEAFF. This chain uses TRBV28 with TRBJ1-1; possible D gene TRBD1, 5 bases. In germline, CDR1 is MDHEN, CDR2 SYDVKM. The CDR3 sequence is 15 residues long. V lost 3 bases and J lost 2, with 13 bases in between. Based on the CDR3 plus reference TRBV28 and TRBJ1-1, the full variable domain is DVKVTQSSRYLVKRTGEKVFLECVQDMDHENMFWYRQDPGLGLRLIYFSYDVKMKEKGDIPEGYSVSREKKERFSLILESASTNQTSMYLCASSFSSDSNTEAFFGQGTRLTVV.